One T cell receptor beta chain is described in this entry. These data come from a study of OX40 agonist ivuxolimab in advanced cancers. Using immunoSEQ multiplex PCR, the repertoire was profiled, and TCRdb retains in-frame clones only, with some absent. The sample has tens of thousands of clones, 87% seen once; the top ten hold 10% to 13%. In germline, CDR1 is SGDLS, CDR2 YYNGEE. With V trimmed by 3 bases and J by 2 bases, 7 bases remained unmatched. The length of the CDR3 is 15 residues. V is TRBV9 and J is TRBJ1-2, with 7 bases that match TRBD1. The source of this sequence is an adult with an advanced solid tumor such as melanoma, head and neck, liver or kidney cancer. The source was CD4+ or CD8+ T cells sorted from blood, collected in a trial of the OX40 agonist ivuxolimab. CDR3 coding DNA: TGTGCCAGCAGCGGCTCCGGGACAGTGAACTATGGCTACACCTTC. This gives the protein CASSGSGTVNYGYTF.